This entry lists 23 T cell receptor beta chains sequenced from one sample in a study of CD8 T cells in ankylosing spondylitis. TCRdb redid the calling of the 5' RACE reads with MiXCR, one entry per CDR3 protein. The sample contains about 250,000 distinct CDR3 sequences, about 18% of which appear only once. Sequencing input: blood, either unsorted or a sorted T cell fraction (not recorded which). The receptors come from a male donor with ankylosing spondylitis or in good health (not recorded which).

This clonotype was observed a few times. The rearrangement uses TRBV6-5 and TRBJ2-5; TRBD1 matches 10 bases. This CDR3 is built from 17 residues. V shed 1 base and J 2 bases; nucleotides not matched to a gene: 7. CDR1 MNHEY and CDR2 SVGAGI come from the germline V gene. CDR3: CASSYWGTGDSQETQYF. The CDR3 nucleotides are TGTGCCAGCAGTTACTGGGGGACAGGGGACAGTCAAGAGACCCAGTACTTC.

This clonotype was seen a few times. The gene calls are TRBV6-2 or TRBV6-3 and TRBJ2-3, with D tentatively TRBD2 (6 bases). Trimming took 1 base from V and 1 from J, leaving 9 bases between them. CDR1 is MNHEY, CDR2 SVGEGT, per germline. This CDR3 is 15 amino acids long. CDR3 sequence (DNA): TGTGCCAGCAGTTACTTCGGGGGTGGCACAGATACGCAGTATTTT. It translates to CASSYFGGGTDTQYF.

The V and J genes are TRBV12-3 or TRBV12-4 and TRBJ1-1, with 9 bases lining up with TRBD1. The J segment lost 4 bases and the V segment lost 5 bases, leaving 11 bases of the junction unmatched. This CDR3 is 16 amino acids long. The CDR3 DNA follows: TGTGCCAGCAGTCCCCGGGACAGGGTGTTTGGCACTGAAGCTTTCTTT. Translated, it gives CASSPRDRVFGTEAFF.

This clonotype was recorded at least ten times. The rearrangement joins TRBV5-1 to TRBJ2-1; D remains ambiguous. The length of the CDR3 is 16 residues. Trimming stripped 6 bases from V and 5 bases from J, with 21 bases between. Per the germline V gene, CDR1 is SGHRS and CDR2 is YFSETQ. CDR3 bases: TGCGCCAGCAAACGACCCGGACCAAACCACAACAATGAGCAGTTCTTC. Encoded protein: CASKRPGPNHNNEQFF.

In this sample, this clonotype turned up a few times. J is TRBJ2-7 and V is TRBV20-1; D might be TRBD2 (5 bases). V was cut by 2 bases and J by 3 bases, with 11 bases left in between. The CDR3 length is 13 residues. Germline-derived CDR1 and CDR2 are DFQATT and SNEGSKA (reference sequence). The CDR3 DNA sequence: TGCAGTGCTAGACCTCCGGGGAACTACGAGCAGTACTTC. Protein sequence: CSARPPGNYEQYF.

The CDR3 DNA is TGTGCCAGCAGCATGGAACAGGGGGAAGAGACCCAGTACTTC. This sequence encodes CASSMEQGEETQYF. The rearrangement links TRBV13 to TRBJ2-5; 8 bases are shared with TRBD1. This CDR3 region has 14 residues. Trimming cost V 5 bases and J 3 bases; bases outside gene matches: 5. CDR1 and CDR2 from the germline V gene are PRHDT and FYEKMQ (reference sequence).

This clonotype has a handful of counts. The chain recombines TRBV4-1 with TRBJ2-1, with unresolved D. The germline CDR1 and CDR2 sequences are MGHRA and YSYEKL. Trimming cost V 0 bases and J 2 bases, with 8 bases left between them. CDR3 length: 15 amino acids. In nucleotides, the CDR3 is TGCGCCAGCAGCCAAGATAGATCTACCTACAATGAGCAGTTCTTC. Encoded protein: CASSQDRSTYNEQFF.

In this sample, this clonotype turned up many times. J is TRBJ2-3 and V is TRBV5-4; D remains unclear. This CDR3 spans 15 amino acids. The germline V gene encodes CDR1 SGHNT and CDR2 YYREEE (reference sequence). Trimming removed 0 bases at V and 4 bases at J, with 12 bases between. CDR3 region: CASSLANGLPDTQYF. CDR3 in DNA: TGTGCCAGCAGCTTGGCCAATGGCCTCCCAGATACGCAGTATTTT.

This clonotype was detected ten times or more. The gene calls are TRBV20-1 and TRBJ2-1; 7 bases fit TRBD2. Per the germline V gene, CDR1 is DFQATT and CDR2 is SNEGSKA (reference sequence). The CDR3 has 15 amino acids. V shed 1 base, J shed 2 bases, and the junction held 5 bases outside the gene matches. The CDR3 bases are TGCAGTGCTAGAGGGCTAGCGGCGGCCTACAATGAGCAGTTCTTC. This codes for CSARGLAAAYNEQFF.

The chain carries TRBV30 and TRBJ2-1; 8 bases are shared with TRBD1. V was pared by 6 bases and J by 5 bases, with 6 bases of the junction left unmatched. The CDR3 has 13 amino acids. Germline V gene sequence: CDR1 GTSNPN, CDR2 SVGIG (reference sequence). The CDR3 region is CACLTGAHNEQFF. The CDR3 bases are TGTGCCTGCCTGACAGGGGCCCACAATGAGCAGTTCTTC.

This clonotype was recorded at least ten times. The chain couples TRBV29-1 to TRBJ2-1; TRBD1 or TRBD2 may be the D gene (5 bases each). The germline V and J ends were trimmed by 5 bases and 5 bases, with 10 bases remaining between them. The CDR3 has 12 amino acids. CDR1 is SQVTM, CDR2 ANQGSEA, per germline. The CDR3 is CSVWGSDNEQFF. The CDR3 coding sequence is TGCAGCGTTTGGGGGAGCGACAATGAGCAGTTCTTC.

This clonotype has at least ten counts. The genes are TRBV27 and TRBJ1-5; D is ambiguous. V was cut by 5 bases and J by 9 bases, with 20 bases left in between. CDR1 and CDR2 from the germline V gene are MNHEY and SMNVEV (reference sequence). This CDR3 has 15 amino acids. The CDR3, as DNA: TGTGCCAGCAGTACGTTGGGTCCCCGGTCCGGGCCCCAGCATTTT. Translated, it gives CASSTLGPRSGPQHF.

This chain links TRBV24-1 with TRBJ2-4; D gene unclear. CDR3 length equals 15 residues. Germline V CDR1 and CDR2: KGHDR, SFDVKD. The V and J ends lost 7 bases and 10 bases respectively, with 22 bases between them. CDR3 loop: CATRATITATRIQYF. DNA for the CDR3: TGTGCCACCAGGGCTACTATTACGGCGACTCGGATTCAGTACTTC.

The sample holds many counts of this clonotype. V gene TRBV7-2 combines with J gene TRBJ2-3; 8 bases agree with TRBD2. Unmatched junction bases numbered 11, after V lost 4 bases and J lost 2 bases. Germline V CDR1 and CDR2: SGHTA, FQGNSA. The CDR3 consists of 17 residues. CDR3 protein: CASSYFPTSEITDTQYF. The CDR3 DNA reads as TGTGCCAGCAGCTACTTTCCGACTAGCGAAATCACAGATACGCAGTATTTT. The whole variable domain, remainder taken from reference TRBV7-2 and TRBJ2-3, is GAGVSQSPSNKVTEKGKDVELRCDPISGHTALYWYRQSLGQGLEFLIYFQGNSAPDKSGLPSDRFSAERTGGSVSTLTIQRTQQEDSAVYLCASSYFPTSEITDTQYFGPGTRLTVL.

There are a few counts of this clonotype. The chain joins TRBV7-9 to TRBJ2-7, with D unclear. Germline assignment: CDR1 SEHNR and CDR2 FQNEAQ (reference sequence). V was pared by 3 bases and J by 6 bases, with 12 bases between. The CDR3 runs to 13 residues. CDR3 region: CASSFTPAGEQYF. The CDR3 DNA follows: TGTGCCAGCAGCTTTACTCCGGCAGGCGAGCAGTACTTC.

The chain recombines TRBV15 with TRBJ2-1; 7 bases match TRBD2. Germline CDR1 is LNHNV and CDR2 is YYDKDF (reference sequence). V shed 8 bases, J shed 14 bases, and the junction held 9 bases outside the gene matches. CDR3 length: 11 residues. DNA of the CDR3: TGTGCCACCCGGGGGAGCGGGGAAGAGTTCTTC. This gives the protein CATRGSGEEFF. Combining the CDR3 with reference TRBV15 and TRBJ2-1 gives the whole variable domain DAMVIQNPRYQVTQFGKPVTLSCSQTLNHNVMYWYQQKSSQAPKLLFHYYDKDFNNEADTPDNFQSRRPNTSFCFLDIRSPGLGDTAMYLCATRGSGEEFFGPGTRLTVL.

This clonotype was seen ten or more times. V is TRBV29-1 and J is TRBJ1-1; D gene uncertain. Germline CDR1 SQVTM, CDR2 ANQGSEA. V dropped 4 bases and J dropped 1 base, with 16 bases sitting between them. The CDR3 has 15 residues. The CDR3 DNA reads TGCAGCGTTGCGGCCAACCTTTACAGGAACACTGAAGCTTTCTTT. Translated, it gives CSVAANLYRNTEAFF. The full variable domain, in which reference TRBV29-1 and TRBJ1-1 provide the parts outside the CDR3, is SAVISQKPSRDICQRGTSLTIQCQVDSQVTMMFWYRQQPGQSLTLIATANQGSEATYESGFVIDKFPISRPNLTFSTLTVSNMSPEDSSIYLCSVAANLYRNTEAFFGQGTRLTVV.

This clonotype was seen a handful of times. The chain has TRBV20-1 and TRBJ1-1; D remains ambiguous. CDR3 length: 16 residues. CDR1 and CDR2 from the germline V gene are DFQATT and SNEGSKA (reference sequence). Trimming shortened V by 0 bases and J by 1 base, and 15 bases separated the two germline ends. This CDR3 reads CSARDHVGSGNTEAFF. In DNA form, the CDR3 reads TGCAGTGCTAGAGATCATGTAGGGAGTGGGAACACTGAAGCTTTCTTT.

There are a few counts of this clonotype. The chain recombines TRBV12-3 or TRBV12-4 with TRBJ2-5; D unclear. The CDR3 extends over 13 amino acids. V gave up 3 bases and J gave up 5 bases, with 10 bases separating them. The DNA of the CDR3 is TGTGCCAGCAGTTTGCTAGGCGAGGAGACCCAGTACTTC. Translation gives CASSLLGEETQYF.

The sample holds a few counts of this clonotype. The rearrangement links TRBV7-8 to TRBJ2-1; TRBD2 aligns across 10 bases. The J segment lost 6 bases and the V segment lost 1 base, leaving 6 bases of the junction unmatched. The CDR3 has 16 residues. Germline V gene sequence: CDR1 SGHVS, CDR2 FQNEAQ. CDR3 in amino acids: CASSLEVLAGVNEQFF. CDR3 nucleotides: TGTGCCAGCAGCTTAGAGGTTCTAGCGGGAGTCAATGAGCAGTTCTTC.

V gene TRBV20-1 combines with J gene TRBJ2-7, with 10 positions matching TRBD2. The trim removed 1 base at V and 2 bases at J, leaving 11 bases unmatched. There are 17 residues in the CDR3. Germline-derived CDR1 and CDR2 are DFQATT and SNEGSKA (reference sequence). The CDR3 DNA reads as TGCAGTGCTAGAGGCCCCGGGACTAGCGATTTACCCTACGAGCAGTACTTC. This translates into CSARGPGTSDLPYEQYF.

Ten or more counts support this clonotype. The J gene is TRBJ1-2, the V gene TRBV19; D uncertain. Trimming stripped 7 bases from V and 0 bases from J, with 12 bases between. CDR3 length: 14 amino acids. Germline CDR1 is LNHDA and CDR2 is SQIVND (reference sequence). CDR3 protein: CASTPGRTNYGYTF. The CDR3, as DNA: TGTGCCAGTACCCCTGGGAGAACTAACTATGGCTACACCTTC.

J is TRBJ2-1 and V is TRBV20-1, with TRBD2 identical over 13 bases. Per the germline V gene, CDR1 is DFQATT and CDR2 is SNEGSKA (reference sequence). This CDR3 contains 14 residues. The V segment lost 3 bases and the J segment 9 bases; nucleotides outside the gene matches: 5. The DNA for the CDR3 is TGCAGTGCTAGTCCGGGACTAGCGGGACTTGAGCAGTTCTTC. This codes for CSASPGLAGLEQFF.